A selection of T cell receptor beta chains follows, all from one sample in a study of technical replicates of blood from a few donors. Clones were read by immunoSEQ multiplex PCR, and TCRdb kept only the in-frame ones, dropping some. The table lists about 75,000 clones, approximately 96% of them singletons. The material sequenced was T cells isolated from PBMCs. Receptor source: a human donor in good health. CDR3s include the opening cysteine and the closing phenylalanine or tryptophan. The order of the fields is D gene, clone size, J gene, V gene, CDR3 DNA, CDR3 protein. The D gene is left open where the match is weak. Part of the rows lack a size; the others show once, few, many or a class for expanded clones.

d_gene: -; abundance: -; j_gene: TRBJ1-5; v_gene: TRBV28; CDR3nt: TGTGCCAGCAGTTTATCCGGAGGTGAGGTTCAGCATTTT; CDR3aa: CASSLSGGEVQHF
d_gene: -; abundance: -; j_gene: TRBJ1-2; v_gene: TRBV6-5; CDR3nt: TGTGCCAGCAGTGGAGGGTATGGCTACACCTTC; CDR3aa: CASSGGYGYTF
d_gene: TRBD1; abundance: -; j_gene: TRBJ2-7; v_gene: TRBV10-2; CDR3nt: TGCGCCAGCACTCGGGACAGTGAGCAGTACTTC; CDR3aa: CASTRDSEQYF
d_gene: TRBD1; abundance: -; j_gene: TRBJ1-1; v_gene: TRBV7-6; CDR3nt: TGTGCCAGCAGCTCACCTAAGGAGATTCGGGACAGGGAGGCGAATGGAGCTTTCTTT; CDR3aa: CASSSPKEIRDREANGAFF
d_gene: TRBD1; abundance: -; j_gene: TRBJ1-4; v_gene: TRBV4-2; CDR3nt: TGTGCCAGCAGCCCGGACAGGCTTGAAAAACTGTTTTTT; CDR3aa: CASSPDRLEKLFF
d_gene: -; abundance: -; j_gene: TRBJ1-1; v_gene: TRBV9; CDR3nt: TGTGCCAGCAGCTTTTCTGGGGGGTCGAACACTGAAGCTTTCTTT; CDR3aa: CASSFSGGSNTEAFF
d_gene: -; abundance: -; j_gene: TRBJ1-5; v_gene: TRBV21-1; CDR3nt: TGTGCCAGCAGCAAAGAACAGCACAATCAGCCCCAGCATTTT; CDR3aa: CASSKEQHNQPQHF
d_gene: -; abundance: few; j_gene: TRBJ1-6; v_gene: TRBV6-5; CDR3nt: TGTGCCAGCAGTCCTCCTTCAGGGTATAATTCACCCCTCCACTTT; CDR3aa: CASSPPSGYNSPLHF
d_gene: -; abundance: -; j_gene: TRBJ1-2; v_gene: TRBV5-5; CDR3nt: TGTGCCAGCAGCTTGCTGGGGGTTGGGGAGGACTATGGCTACACCTTC; CDR3aa: CASSLLGVGEDYGYTF
d_gene: -; abundance: -; j_gene: TRBJ2-1; v_gene: TRBV14; CDR3nt: TGTGCCAGCAGCCAAGGTTCGGGGTTATACAATGAGCAGTTCTTC; CDR3aa: CASSQGSGLYNEQFF
d_gene: -; abundance: once; j_gene: TRBJ1-4; v_gene: TRBV4-1; CDR3nt: TGCGCCAGCAGCCAAGGAATCTCCACCGACCGGGACGTCAGGGGAAAACTGTTTTTT; CDR3aa: CASSQGISTDRDVRGKLFF
d_gene: TRBD1; abundance: few; j_gene: TRBJ1-1; v_gene: TRBV9; CDR3nt: TGTGCCAGCAGCGTATTCGGGACAGGAGTTGTGAACACTGAAGCTTTCTTT; CDR3aa: CASSVFGTGVVNTEAFF
d_gene: TRBD1; abundance: -; j_gene: TRBJ1-6; v_gene: TRBV11-2; CDR3nt: TGTGCCAGCAGTTGGGACAGCTCACCCCTCCACTTT; CDR3aa: CASSWDSSPLHF
d_gene: -; abundance: -; j_gene: TRBJ2-2; v_gene: TRBV7-3; CDR3nt: TGTGCCAGCAGCCCCTCGGGGGACACCGGGGAGCTGTTTTTT; CDR3aa: CASSPSGDTGELFF
d_gene: -; abundance: -; j_gene: TRBJ1-2; v_gene: TRBV7-2; CDR3nt: TGTGCCAGCAGCTTAGCGGTCGCCAGGAACTATGGCTACACCTTC; CDR3aa: CASSLAVARNYGYTF
d_gene: -; abundance: -; j_gene: TRBJ2-7; v_gene: TRBV27; CDR3nt: TGTGCCAGCAGTTCGGACTTTGGACAGAACTTCTACGAGCAGTACTTC; CDR3aa: CASSSDFGQNFYEQYF
d_gene: -; abundance: -; j_gene: TRBJ2-7; v_gene: TRBV7-6; CDR3nt: TGTGCCAGCAGCTTAAGTGGAGGGGAGCCGTCCGAGCAGTACTTC; CDR3aa: CASSLSGGEPSEQYF
d_gene: -; abundance: -; j_gene: TRBJ2-5; v_gene: TRBV11-3; CDR3nt: TGTGCCAGCAGCGACATGACAGAAAAACAAGAGACCCAGTACTTC; CDR3aa: CASSDMTEKQETQYF
d_gene: TRBD1; abundance: -; j_gene: TRBJ2-1; v_gene: TRBV9; CDR3nt: TGTGCCAGCAGCGTAGAAACAACAGGGGTCGGTGAGCAGTTCTTC; CDR3aa: CASSVETTGVGEQFF
d_gene: TRBD1; abundance: few; j_gene: TRBJ1-5; v_gene: TRBV19; CDR3nt: TGTGCCAGTAGTATCAGACAGGGCATGATGCAGCCCCAGCATTTT; CDR3aa: CASSIRQGMMQPQHF
d_gene: -; abundance: -; j_gene: TRBJ2-1; v_gene: TRBV6-5; CDR3nt: TGTGCCAGCAGCCCGGGATACACCTACAATGAGCAGTTCTTC; CDR3aa: CASSPGYTYNEQFF
d_gene: TRBD2; abundance: -; j_gene: TRBJ2-3; v_gene: TRBV19; CDR3nt: TGTGCCAGTAGGAGCACTAGCGACCCAGATACGCAGTATTTT; CDR3aa: CASRSTSDPDTQYF
d_gene: TRBD1; abundance: -; j_gene: TRBJ2-1; v_gene: TRBV6-5; CDR3nt: TGTGCCAGCAGTTACAGAGGGACAGGGGGAGGTGAGCAGTTCTTC; CDR3aa: CASSYRGTGGGEQFF
d_gene: -; abundance: once; j_gene: TRBJ1-2; v_gene: TRBV30; CDR3nt: TGTGCCTGGAGCAGGGAATCAAACTATGGCTACACCTTC; CDR3aa: CAWSRESNYGYTF
d_gene: -; abundance: -; j_gene: TRBJ2-7; v_gene: TRBV7-9; CDR3nt: TGTGCCAGCAGCCGAAAAGACGACAGTCCCTACGAGCAGTACTTC; CDR3aa: CASSRKDDSPYEQYF
d_gene: TRBD1; abundance: -; j_gene: TRBJ1-4; v_gene: TRBV5-6; CDR3nt: TGTGCCAGCAGCTTTACAACCGGGACAGGGGGGACTTTT; CDR3aa: CASSFTTGTGGTF
d_gene: TRBD2; abundance: -; j_gene: TRBJ2-5; v_gene: TRBV7-9; CDR3nt: TGTGCCAGCAGCTTTATTCTAGCGGGAGGAGAGACCCAGTACTTC; CDR3aa: CASSFILAGGETQYF
d_gene: -; abundance: -; j_gene: TRBJ2-3; v_gene: TRBV11-2; CDR3nt: TGTGCCAGCAGCTTATGGGGGGGCACAGATACGCAGTATTTT; CDR3aa: CASSLWGGTDTQYF
d_gene: TRBD1; abundance: -; j_gene: TRBJ1-1; v_gene: TRBV5-1; CDR3nt: TGCGCCAGCAGCTTGCCCCCCGGGACAGGGGACACTGAAGCTTTCTTT; CDR3aa: CASSLPPGTGDTEAFF
d_gene: TRBD1; abundance: -; j_gene: TRBJ1-5; v_gene: TRBV5-1; CDR3nt: TGCGCCAGCAGCTGGACAGGCGACTTAGATCAGCCCCAGCATTTT; CDR3aa: CASSWTGDLDQPQHF
d_gene: -; abundance: -; j_gene: TRBJ2-3; v_gene: TRBV6-6; CDR3nt: TGTGCCAGCAGTTCCGACAGGCTGACCACAGATACGCAGTATTTT; CDR3aa: CASSSDRLTTDTQYF
d_gene: -; abundance: -; j_gene: TRBJ2-7; v_gene: TRBV29-1; CDR3nt: TGCAGCGGGGGCATTCACGAGCAGTACTTC; CDR3aa: CSGGIHEQYF
d_gene: TRBD1; abundance: -; j_gene: TRBJ1-4; v_gene: TRBV27; CDR3nt: TGTGCCAGCAGTGGAAGGACAGGGGTGGAAAAACTGTTTTTT; CDR3aa: CASSGRTGVEKLFF
d_gene: TRBD1; abundance: -; j_gene: TRBJ1-5; v_gene: TRBV28; CDR3nt: TGTGCCAGCAGTTCTTGGACAGGACTTAGCTATCAGCCCCAGCATTTT; CDR3aa: CASSSWTGLSYQPQHF
d_gene: -; abundance: -; j_gene: TRBJ2-7; v_gene: TRBV27; CDR3nt: TGTGCCAGCAGTTTGTTGAGCCTGGCGGGATCCTACGAGCAGTACTTC; CDR3aa: CASSLLSLAGSYEQYF
d_gene: -; abundance: -; j_gene: TRBJ1-2; v_gene: TRBV15; CDR3nt: TGTGCCACCAGCAGAGGGGGGCAGTATGGCTACACCTTC; CDR3aa: CATSRGGQYGYTF
d_gene: -; abundance: -; j_gene: TRBJ1-3; v_gene: TRBV10-2; CDR3nt: TGCGCCAGCAGTGAGTCGATTACAGGGAGCCGCTCTGGAAACACCATATATTTT; CDR3aa: CASSESITGSRSGNTIYF
d_gene: -; abundance: -; j_gene: TRBJ1-4; v_gene: TRBV6-1; CDR3nt: TGTGCCAGCAGTGTAGGGGTCAATGAAAAACTGTTTTTT; CDR3aa: CASSVGVNEKLFF
d_gene: -; abundance: -; j_gene: TRBJ2-3; v_gene: TRBV6-5; CDR3nt: TGTGCCAGCAGTTACTCGAACGGGGCAGATACGCAGTATTTT; CDR3aa: CASSYSNGADTQYF
d_gene: TRBD2; abundance: once; j_gene: TRBJ2-5; v_gene: TRBV7-2; CDR3nt: TGTGCCAGCAGCTTAGATTCTTACGCGGGCGGGAGGGAGACCCAGTACTTC; CDR3aa: CASSLDSYAGGRETQYF
d_gene: TRBD1; abundance: -; j_gene: TRBJ2-1; v_gene: TRBV12-5; CDR3nt: TGTGCTAGTGACAGGGGCTCCTACAATGAGCAGTTCTTC; CDR3aa: CASDRGSYNEQFF
d_gene: TRBD1; abundance: once; j_gene: TRBJ1-1; v_gene: TRBV6-5; CDR3nt: TGTGCCAGCCGGACAGGGATGAACACTGAAGCTTTCTTT; CDR3aa: CASRTGMNTEAFF
d_gene: TRBD1; abundance: -; j_gene: TRBJ2-7; v_gene: TRBV10-2; CDR3nt: TGCGCCAGCACCGACAGGGTCTACGAGCAGTACTTC; CDR3aa: CASTDRVYEQYF
d_gene: TRBD2; abundance: -; j_gene: TRBJ2-5; v_gene: TRBV6-1; CDR3nt: TGTGCCAGCAAGCGGGAGGCGTGGGAGACCCAGTACTTC; CDR3aa: CASKREAWETQYF
d_gene: -; abundance: -; j_gene: TRBJ2-7; v_gene: TRBV14; CDR3nt: TGTGCCAGCAGCAATACGGTCTTGCCCTACGAGCAGTACTTC; CDR3aa: CASSNTVLPYEQYF
d_gene: TRBD1; abundance: -; j_gene: TRBJ2-4; v_gene: TRBV6-5; CDR3nt: TGTGCCAGCAGCCGACAGGGGGCAAGGGGGAACATTCAGTACTTC; CDR3aa: CASSRQGARGNIQYF
d_gene: -; abundance: -; j_gene: TRBJ2-7; v_gene: TRBV27; CDR3nt: TGTGCCAGCAGTTTATTGGGCCCACAGGGACCAACCTACGAGCAGTACTTC; CDR3aa: CASSLLGPQGPTYEQYF
d_gene: -; abundance: -; j_gene: TRBJ1-2; v_gene: TRBV28; CDR3nt: TGTGCCAGCAGCGGGATTACCTATGGCTACACCTTC; CDR3aa: CASSGITYGYTF
d_gene: TRBD2; abundance: -; j_gene: TRBJ2-1; v_gene: TRBV6-5; CDR3nt: TGTGCCAGCAGTTACATGCGGGGGGAGCAGTTCTTC; CDR3aa: CASSYMRGEQFF
d_gene: TRBD2; abundance: -; j_gene: TRBJ2-3; v_gene: TRBV2; CDR3nt: TGTGCCACCGAGGGGACTAGCGGGAGCACAGATACGCAGTATTTT; CDR3aa: CATEGTSGSTDTQYF
d_gene: -; abundance: -; j_gene: TRBJ2-3; v_gene: TRBV10-3; CDR3nt: TGTGCCATCAGTGAGTCGTCAGGAATCACAGATACGCAGTATTTT; CDR3aa: CAISESSGITDTQYF
d_gene: -; abundance: -; j_gene: TRBJ2-7; v_gene: TRBV2; CDR3nt: TGTGCCAGCAGGAAACAGGGGGTCGGGGGGTACGAGCAGTACTTC; CDR3aa: CASRKQGVGGYEQYF
d_gene: -; abundance: -; j_gene: TRBJ1-2; v_gene: TRBV7-9; CDR3nt: TGTGCCAGCAGCTTAGAATCAGGTCGTGGCTACACCTTC; CDR3aa: CASSLESGRGYTF
d_gene: TRBD1; abundance: -; j_gene: TRBJ1-1; v_gene: TRBV19; CDR3nt: TGTGCCAGTAGTTTTGGGACAGGGAACACTGAAGCTTTCTTT; CDR3aa: CASSFGTGNTEAFF
d_gene: -; abundance: few; j_gene: TRBJ1-1; v_gene: TRBV5-4; CDR3nt: TGTGCCAGCAGCTTGGATCAGGGCGCCACTGAAGCTTTCTTT; CDR3aa: CASSLDQGATEAFF
d_gene: -; abundance: -; j_gene: TRBJ1-5; v_gene: TRBV6-5; CDR3nt: TGTGCCAGCAGTGAGGTTGAGCCCCAGCATTTT; CDR3aa: CASSEVEPQHF
d_gene: TRBD2; abundance: -; j_gene: TRBJ2-7; v_gene: TRBV4-1; CDR3nt: TGCGCCAGCAGCCAAGATGATGGTAGCGGGGTTGAGCAGTACTTC; CDR3aa: CASSQDDGSGVEQYF